This entry lists 19 T cell receptor beta chains sequenced from one sample in a study of CD8+CD57+ T cells in acquired aplastic anemia. For CDR3 and TCR beta VDJ profiling, genomic DNA was the template used. TCRdb independently ran MiXCR on the reads; one entry per CDR3 protein. The repertoire holds approximately 220,000 distinct CDR3 sequences, with 40% to 50% as singletons. It was patients with CD8+CD57+ cell expansion by flow cytometry who were chosen for sequencing. The sequencing input was sorted CD4+, CD8+, or CD8+CD57+ T cells (not recorded which) from PBMCs. All receptors derive from a human donor with aplastic anemia.

The chain is built from TRBV15 and TRBJ1-1, with a weak D call TRBD1 (6 bases). V was shortened by 0 bases and J by 3 bases, with 11 bases between the two germline ends. Germline V gene data show CDR1 as LNHNV and CDR2 as YYDKDF (reference sequence). The CDR3 spans 15 residues. CDR3 loop: CATSRDRYRDTEAFF. The CDR3 bases are TGTGCCACCAGCAGAGATAGGTACAGGGACACTGAAGCTTTCTTT.

Turning to this clonotype: The junction departs from germline at one end; a sequencing error may be responsible. The V call is TRBV6-1, the J call TRBJ2-1; TRBD1 matches at 9 bases. From germline, CDR1 is MNHNS and CDR2 SASEGT. This CDR3 contains 19 residues. The CDR3 sequence: CASSSTVQTGTGTYNEQLF. For the CDR3, the DNA is TGTGCCAGCAGTTCCACAGTTCAAACCGGGACAGGGACCTACAATGAGCAGCTCTTC.

In this sample, this clonotype turned up many times. V gene TRBV20-1 combines with J gene TRBJ1-4; D is unresolved. Germline CDR1 and CDR2: DFQATT and SNEGSKA (reference sequence). The CDR3 totals 13 residues. V was clipped by 5 bases and J by 4 bases, with 11 bases between them. The DNA of the CDR3 is TGCAGTGCTGTTGACACCAGTAATGAAAAACTGTTTTTT. It is translated as CSAVDTSNEKLFF.

The V and J genes are TRBV5-8 and TRBJ1-2; weak D call: TRBD1 (6 bases). Germline loops: CDR1 SGHTS, CDR2 YDEGEE. This CDR3 region has 14 residues. V gave up 1 base and J gave up 3 bases, with 10 bases separating them. In DNA form, the CDR3 reads TGTGCCAGCAGCTTGAGGGGGAGCGACTATGGCTACACCTTC. It is translated as CASSLRGSDYGYTF.

Ten or more counts support this clonotype. The chain carries TRBV12-3 or TRBV12-4 and TRBJ2-7; D remains unclear. CDR3 length: 15 amino acids. Trimming removed 4 bases at V and 3 bases at J, with 16 bases between. This CDR3 reads CASSSPRDGLYEQYF. CDR3 nucleotides: TGTGCCAGCAGTTCCCCGCGCGACGGTCTCTACGAGCAGTACTTC.

The chain carries TRBV6-1 and TRBJ2-1; TRBD1 agrees at 10 bases. V dropped 5 bases and J dropped 7; count of bases not matched to a gene: 8. Germline CDR1 MNHNS, CDR2 SASEGT. The CDR3 contains 15 residues. CDR3 protein: CASSKIGQGGNEQFF. CDR3 bases: TGTGCCAGCAGTAAAATAGGACAGGGGGGAAATGAGCAGTTCTTC.

The rearrangement joins TRBV25-1 to TRBJ2-3; D is tentatively TRBD1 or TRBD2 (7 bases each). The CDR3 has 18 amino acids. The germline gives CDR1 MGHDK, CDR2 SYGVNS. The V end lost 5 bases, the J end lost 4 bases, and 25 bases lay between the germline ends. The CDR3 DNA is TGTGCCAGCAGTTTAAGGCCCGGGGGAGGGGGCCGGGCAGATACGCAGTATTTT. Its protein product is CASSLRPGGGGRADTQYF.

The chain recombines TRBV6-5 with TRBJ2-5; D ambiguous. Germline CDR1 MNHEY, CDR2 SVGAGI. Trimming removed 7 bases from V and 4 bases from J, with 10 bases in between. This CDR3 has 12 amino acids. CDR3 nucleotides: TGTGCCAGCACCGCGTCCGCAGAGACCCAGTACTTC. This gives the protein CASTASAETQYF.

The V gene is TRBV20-1, the J gene TRBJ2-5; 13 bases are shared with TRBD2. The CDR3 has 13 amino acids. The trim removed 7 bases at V and 5 bases at J, leaving 4 bases unmatched. Germline V gene data show CDR1 as DFQATT and CDR2 as SNEGSKA (reference sequence). CDR3: CSGLAGGIETQYF. The CDR3 nucleotides read TGCAGTGGACTAGCGGGAGGAATCGAGACCCAGTACTTC.

The chain is built from TRBV20-1 and TRBJ2-3; D gene ambiguous. V was cut by 6 bases and J by 0 bases, with 7 bases left in between. The CDR3 loop spans 12 amino acids. Looked up from germline, CDR1 is DFQATT and CDR2 is SNEGSKA (reference sequence). The CDR3 sequence is CSAHDSTDTQYF. The CDR3 DNA follows: TGCAGTGCGCACGACAGCACAGATACGCAGTATTTT.

This chain connects TRBV7-8 to TRBJ1-6; D remains unclear. Trimming took off 5 bases at V and 9 bases at J, with 11 bases between the two ends. Germline loops: CDR1 SGHVS, CDR2 FQNEAQ. This CDR3 spans 13 amino acids. CDR3 DNA: TGTGCCAGCAGCGATCAGCGGATTTCACCCCTCCACTTT. It is translated as CASSDQRISPLHF.

This clonotype was seen a few times. The chain joins TRBV2 to TRBJ2-7, with unresolved D. The CDR3 consists of 13 residues. V was trimmed by 7 bases and J by 3 bases, leaving 13 bases between them. CDR1 is SNHLY and CDR2 is FYNNEI in the germline V gene. Here the CDR3 reads CASTPGHYYEQYF. In DNA form, the CDR3 reads TGTGCCAGCACCCCGGGCCACTACTACGAGCAGTACTTC.

V is TRBV7-3 and J is TRBJ2-3, with 12 bases aligning to TRBD2. The germline V gene encodes CDR1 SGHTA and CDR2 FQGTGA. The CDR3 length is 19 residues. The V segment lost 1 base and the J segment 11 bases; nucleotides outside the gene matches: 19. The CDR3 loop is CASSLMRLAGGRSYNEQYF. The CDR3 bases are TGTGCCAGCAGCTTAATGAGGCTAGCGGGGGGGCGTTCCTACAATGAGCAGTATTTT.

The chain combines TRBV29-1 with TRBJ2-2; D is possibly TRBD2 (5 bases). CDR1 is SQVTM, CDR2 ANQGSEA, per germline. The length of the CDR3 is 15 residues. The germline V and J ends were trimmed by 6 bases and 4 bases, with 18 bases remaining between them. In DNA, the CDR3 is TGCAGCGTCCTGGGAGTGAAGGGCAGCACCGGGGAGCTGTTTTTT. Translated, it gives CSVLGVKGSTGELFF.

J is TRBJ1-1 and V is TRBV20-1; D may be TRBD1 (5 bases). V was cut by 0 bases and J by 4 bases, with 27 bases left in between. This CDR3 contains 19 residues. The germline V gene has CDR1 DFQATT and CDR2 SNEGSKA (reference sequence). DNA for the CDR3: TGCAGTGCTAGAGATCTCCCACTAGCGGGGGAGCGGTTTCTCACTGAAGCTTTCTTT. It yields the protein CSARDLPLAGERFLTEAFF.

The chain employs TRBV15 and TRBJ1-2; TRBD1 might be the D (5 bases). The V and J ends lost 0 bases and 4 bases respectively, with 9 bases between them. Germline V CDR1 and CDR2: LNHNV, YYDKDF (reference sequence). This CDR3 contains 14 residues. The CDR3 DNA reads TGTGCCACCAGCAGAGACAGGGAAGGCTATGGCTACACCTTC. Translated, it gives CATSRDREGYGYTF.

The genes are TRBV4-2 and TRBJ1-1; 8 positions agree with TRBD1. The germline CDR1 and CDR2 sequences are LGHNA and YNFKEQ. The CDR3 is 13 amino acids. V lost 7 bases, J lost 1 base, and 2 bases stayed unmatched. In DNA, the CDR3 is TGTGCCAGCACAGGGGGCACGAACACTGAAGCTTTCTTT. It codes for CASTGGTNTEAFF.

As DNA, the CDR3 is TGTGCCAGCGGCGGGGACAGCACCCGCTATGGCTACACCTTC. Its translation: CASGGDSTRYGYTF. The genes are TRBV6-6 and TRBJ1-2; 7 bases are a match to TRBD1. The CDR3 length is 14 residues. In germline, CDR1 is MNHNY, CDR2 SVGAGI (reference sequence). With 8 bases clipped from V and 4 bases from J, the junction kept 10 bases outside the gene matches.

This clonotype was counted many times. This chain links TRBV4-1 with TRBJ2-7; 7 nucleotides align to TRBD2. The CDR3 covers 16 residues. Trimming at V came to 1 base and at J to 7 bases, leaving 13 bases not matched to a gene. Germline loops: CDR1 MGHRA, CDR2 YSYEKL. The CDR3 sequence is CASSQGIREALREQYF. For the CDR3, the DNA is TGCGCCAGCAGCCAAGGGATCCGGGAGGCTTTGCGGGAGCAGTACTTC.